Listed here are 7 T cell receptor beta chains from one sample, sequenced in a study of tumor and adjacent non-tumor tissue in lung cancer. TCRbeta libraries were built with three rounds of nested PCR, modified from ARM-PCR. TCRdb reprocessed the multiplex PCR reads via MiXCR and lists one record per CDR3 protein. The sample carries 110,000 or so distinct CDR3 sequences, 50% to 70% recorded once. RNA was extracted from bulk tissue without any cell sorting. This non-tumor lung sample came from over 3 cm beyond the tumor edge. The sample consisted of distant non-tumor lung tissue. These receptors all come from a man aged 55-75 years with non-small cell lung cancer.

This clonotype was found a few times. A much more abundant neighbour one base away suggests this may be a read error. The chain recombines TRBV20-1 with TRBJ2-5, with D hard to call. With 7 bases removed from V and 3 bases from J, the gap between germline ends came to 15 bases. The CDR3 is 13 residues long. CDR1 DFQATT and CDR2 SNEGSKA come from the germline V gene (reference sequence). This CDR3 reads CSVRQVLEETQYF. In DNA, the CDR3 is TGCAGTGTTAGGCAGGTGCTGGAAGAGACCCAGTACTTC.

A word on this clonotype: This may come from a read error, since a much larger clone is one base off. The rearrangement links TRBV5-6 to TRBJ2-3; a possible D gene is TRBD2 (7 bases). With 0 bases removed from V and 1 base from J, the gap between germline ends came to 9 bases. The germline CDR1 and CDR2 sequences are SGHDT and YYEEEE. CDR3 length: 15 residues. This CDR3 is CASSLEGGGTDTQYF. The CDR3 coding sequence is TGTGCCAGCAGCTTGGAGGGGGGGGGCACAGATACGCAGTATTTT.

On this clonotype itself: The junction and the germline gene differ at one end; a read error may be behind it. This rearrangement joins TRBV6-1 to TRBJ2-1; 10 bases align to TRBD1. The CDR3 is made up of 15 amino acids. Germline lookup yields CDR1 MNHNS and CDR2 SASEGT. The CDR3, as DNA: TGTGCCAGCCGTGGGGGGACAGGGGAGTCCAATGAGCAATTCTTC. This encodes CASRGGTGESNEQFF.

To note about this clonotype: A junction boundary mismatches the germline segment, possibly from a read error. J is TRBJ2-7 and V is TRBV4-1, with TRBD1 matching over 11 bases. From germline, CDR1 is MGHRA and CDR2 YSYEKL. The CDR3 spans 14 residues. The CDR3 is CTSSHGQGAEEQYF. The CDR3 region has the DNA TGCACCAGTAGTCACGGACAGGGGGCTGAAGAGCAGTACTTC.

This clonotype was seen many times. A read error may produce the germline difference seen at one junction end. The gene calls are TRBV5-1 and TRBJ2-2, with D possibly matching TRBD2 (6 bases). The CDR3 is 14 amino acids. The germline gives CDR1 SGHRS, CDR2 YFSETQ. The CDR3 loop is CASSLDAGTGGLFF. CDR3 sequence (DNA): TGCGCCAGCAGCTTGGATGCCGGTACCGGGGGGCTGTTTTTT. Drawing the rest from reference TRBV5-1 and TRBJ2-2, the complete variable domain is KAGVTQTPRYLIKTRGQQVTLSCSPISGHRSVSWYQQTPGQGLQFLFEYFSETQRNKGNFPGRFSGRQFSNSRSEMNVSTLELGDSALYLCASSLDAGTGGLFFGEGSRLTVL.

As concerns this clonotype: This sequence may be a read error, since a much larger clone differs from it by one base. The chain carries TRBV20-1 and TRBJ2-1, with 9 nucleotides matching TRBD1. The V gene end was trimmed by 6 bases and the J gene end by 8 bases; junction bases not matched to a gene: 5. The CDR3 loop spans 12 amino acids. Germline V CDR1 and CDR2: DFQATT, SNEGSKA (reference sequence). The CDR3 reads CSAAGTGYEQFF. CDR3 DNA: TGCAGTGCGGCCGGGACAGGGTATGAGCAGTTCTTC.

The chain combines TRBV6-2 or TRBV6-3 with TRBJ1-5; 8 bases agree with TRBD1. The ends lost 4 bases at V and 16 bases at J; junction bases unmatched: 15. Germline V gene sequence: CDR1 MNHEY, CDR2 SVGEGT. This CDR3 has 14 residues. CDR3 in DNA: TGTGCCAGCAGTTCACCGGGGCAGGGGGCCCCTTCCCATTTT. Translation gives CASSSPGQGAPSHF.